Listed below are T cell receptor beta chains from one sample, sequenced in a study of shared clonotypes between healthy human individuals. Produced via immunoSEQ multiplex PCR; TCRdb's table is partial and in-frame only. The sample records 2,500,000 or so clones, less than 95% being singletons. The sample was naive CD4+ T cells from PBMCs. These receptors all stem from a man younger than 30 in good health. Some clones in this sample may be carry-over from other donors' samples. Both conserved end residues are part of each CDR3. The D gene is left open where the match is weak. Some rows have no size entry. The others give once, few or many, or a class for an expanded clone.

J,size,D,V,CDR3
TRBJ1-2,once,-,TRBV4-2,CASSPARWRRYGYTF
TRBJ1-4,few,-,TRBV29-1,CSVLSSGGEKLFF
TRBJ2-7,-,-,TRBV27,CASSKQGDSYEQYF
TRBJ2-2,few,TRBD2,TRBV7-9,CASSPSGTNTGELFF
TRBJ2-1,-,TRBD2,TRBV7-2,CASSNPRRGGRFNEQFF
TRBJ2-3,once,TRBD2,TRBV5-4,CASSFVKRETTDTQYF
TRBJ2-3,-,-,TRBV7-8,CASSSERADTQYF
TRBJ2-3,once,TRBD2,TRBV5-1,CASSIPGTSGRGGPSTDTQYF
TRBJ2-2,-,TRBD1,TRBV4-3,CASSQERTGLTGELFF
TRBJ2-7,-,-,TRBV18,CASSRQGGEQYF
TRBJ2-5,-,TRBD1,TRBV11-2,CASSFGTGVRETQYF
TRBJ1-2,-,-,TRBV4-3,CASISGYTF
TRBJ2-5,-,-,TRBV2,CASSLETQYF
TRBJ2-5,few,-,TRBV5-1,CASSLGAAQETQYF
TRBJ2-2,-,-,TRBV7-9,CASSLAPADLLVVAGELFF
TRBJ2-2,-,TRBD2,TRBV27,CASSLFSLAGGGTGELFF
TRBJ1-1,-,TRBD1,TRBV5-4,CASSGGQGGFTEAFF
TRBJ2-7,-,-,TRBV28,CASQTGQGNSYEQYF
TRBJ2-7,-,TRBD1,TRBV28,CASRTGGWNYEQYF
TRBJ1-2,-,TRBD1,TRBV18,CASSAATGGFDYGYTF
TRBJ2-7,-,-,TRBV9,CASSPGHGGFYEQYF
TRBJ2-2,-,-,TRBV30,CAWRRHQGYTGELFF
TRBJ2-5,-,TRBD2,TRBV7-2,CASSLGGAGVLTQYF
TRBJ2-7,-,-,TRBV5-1,CASSLTASYEQYF
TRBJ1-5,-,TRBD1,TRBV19,CASVTQGVSNQPQHF
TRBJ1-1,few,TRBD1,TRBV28,CASSRDRNTEAFF
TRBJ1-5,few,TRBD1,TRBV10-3,CAISESGTGLHQPQHF
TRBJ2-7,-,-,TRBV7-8,CASSLVNAPGHEQYF
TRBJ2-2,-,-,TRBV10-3,CAISESAGTNTGELFF
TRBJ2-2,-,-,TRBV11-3,CASSLVSPITHPGGELFF
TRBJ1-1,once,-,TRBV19,CASSIGVRMNTEAFF
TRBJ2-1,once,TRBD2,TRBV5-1,CASSLAFSSGAYNEQFF